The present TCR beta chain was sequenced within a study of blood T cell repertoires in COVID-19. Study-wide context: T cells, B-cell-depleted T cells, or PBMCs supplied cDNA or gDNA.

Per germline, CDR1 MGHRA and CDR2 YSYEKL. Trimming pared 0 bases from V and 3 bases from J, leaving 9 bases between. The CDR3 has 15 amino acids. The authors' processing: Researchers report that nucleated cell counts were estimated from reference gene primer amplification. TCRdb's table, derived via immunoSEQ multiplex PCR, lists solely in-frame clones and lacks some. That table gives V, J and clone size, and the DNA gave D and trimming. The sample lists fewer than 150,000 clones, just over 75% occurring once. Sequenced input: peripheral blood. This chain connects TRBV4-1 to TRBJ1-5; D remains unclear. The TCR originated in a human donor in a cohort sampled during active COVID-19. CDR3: CASSQDLRHNQPQHF. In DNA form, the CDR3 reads TGCGCCAGCAGCCAAGATTTGAGACACAATCAGCCCCAGCATTTT.